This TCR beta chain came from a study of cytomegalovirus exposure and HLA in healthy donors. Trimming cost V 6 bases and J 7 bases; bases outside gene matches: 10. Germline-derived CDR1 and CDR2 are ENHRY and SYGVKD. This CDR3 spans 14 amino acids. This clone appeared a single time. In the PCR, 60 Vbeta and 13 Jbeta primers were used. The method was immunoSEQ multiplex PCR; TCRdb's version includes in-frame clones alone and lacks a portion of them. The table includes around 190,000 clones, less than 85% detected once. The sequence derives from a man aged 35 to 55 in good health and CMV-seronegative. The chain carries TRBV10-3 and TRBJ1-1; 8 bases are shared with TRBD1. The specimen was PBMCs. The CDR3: CAIRSTGERGEAFF. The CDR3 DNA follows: TGTGCCATCAGATCGACAGGGGAAAGAGGTGAAGCTTTCTTT.